This paragraph reports one T cell receptor beta chain. This sample was included in a study of blood T cell repertoires in COVID-19. Study information: Acute-phase and convalescent COVID-19 samples originated in the United States, Italy and Spain.

Per the germline V gene, CDR1 is LGHDT and CDR2 is YNNKEL (reference sequence). There are 15 residues in the CDR3. The V segment lost 2 bases and the J segment 3 bases; nucleotides outside the gene matches: 3. How the authors handled the data: Reference gene primer amplification yielded estimated nucleated cell counts. Only in-frame clones appear in the TCRdb table, and some are missing; sequencing was by immunoSEQ multiplex PCR. The V and J calls and clone size come from that table; D and trimming were worked out from the DNA. The table records tens of thousands of clones, around 90% of them present only once.

The chain employs TRBV3-1 (or the pseudogene TRBV3-2) and TRBJ1-1; TRBD1 matches at 10 bases. This TCR derives from a human donor with active COVID-19. The donor label of this sample is uncertain. Sequencing input: peripheral blood. CDR3 DNA sequence: TGTGCCAGCAGCCAATTGGGGACAGGGGACACTGAAGCTTTCTTT. Amino acids: CASSQLGTGDTEAFF.